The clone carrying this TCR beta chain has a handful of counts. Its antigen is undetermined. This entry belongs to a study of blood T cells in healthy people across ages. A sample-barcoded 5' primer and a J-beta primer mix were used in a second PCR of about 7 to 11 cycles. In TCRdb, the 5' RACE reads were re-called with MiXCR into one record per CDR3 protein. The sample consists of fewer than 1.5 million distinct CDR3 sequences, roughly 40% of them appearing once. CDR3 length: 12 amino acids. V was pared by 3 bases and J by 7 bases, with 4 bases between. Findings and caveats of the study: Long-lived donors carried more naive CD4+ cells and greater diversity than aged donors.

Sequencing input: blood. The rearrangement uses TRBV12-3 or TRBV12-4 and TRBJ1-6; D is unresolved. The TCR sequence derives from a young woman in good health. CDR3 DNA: TGTGCCAGCAGTTTGGCCAATTCACCCCTCCACTTT. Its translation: CASSLANSPLHF.